A selection of T cell receptor beta chains follows, all from one sample in a study of shared clonotypes between healthy human individuals. TCRdb's table, derived via immunoSEQ multiplex PCR, lists solely in-frame clones and lacks some. Of about 590,000 clones detected, 95% to 96% appear once; the ten largest clones hold 0.11%. The sequencing sample was made of naive CD8+ T cells sorted from blood. The receptors stem from a young woman in good health. Each CDR3 is given with its conserved first and last residue. Each record gives: V gene, clone size, D gene, CDR3 length, J gene, CDR3 protein, CDR3 DNA. The D gene is left open where the match is weak. Expanded clones get a size class; other rows say once, few or many, or leave the size out.

v_gene: TRBV25-1
abundance: .
d_gene: .
len: 16
j_gene: TRBJ2-7
CDR3aa: CASRPTSGDTPYEQYF
CDR3nt: TGTGCCAGCAGGCCAACCTCAGGAGACACCCCTTACGAGCAGTACTTC

v_gene: TRBV6-5
abundance: .
d_gene: TRBD2
len: 15
j_gene: TRBJ2-5
CDR3aa: CASSGTSGSRETQYF
CDR3nt: TGTGCCAGCAGTGGGACTAGCGGGAGTCGGGAGACCCAGTACTTC

v_gene: TRBV4-1
abundance: .
d_gene: .
len: 14
j_gene: TRBJ1-2
CDR3aa: CASTSRGTNYGYTF
CDR3nt: TGCGCCAGCACCTCTCGAGGTACTAACTATGGCTACACCTTC

v_gene: TRBV4-1
abundance: .
d_gene: .
len: 13
j_gene: TRBJ1-1
CDR3aa: CASSQGNFGEAFF
CDR3nt: TGCGCCAGCAGCCAAGGGAATTTTGGTGAAGCTTTCTTT

v_gene: TRBV7-9
abundance: .
d_gene: .
len: 15
j_gene: TRBJ2-6
CDR3aa: CASSRGQEGANVLTF
CDR3nt: TGTGCCAGCAGCCGTGGGCAAGAGGGGGCCAACGTCCTGACTTTC

v_gene: TRBV28
abundance: .
d_gene: .
len: 14
j_gene: TRBJ1-5
CDR3aa: CASSSGIGNQPQHF
CDR3nt: TGTGCCAGCAGTAGCGGGATCGGCAATCAGCCCCAGCATTTT

v_gene: TRBV5-8
abundance: .
d_gene: .
len: 15
j_gene: TRBJ1-5
CDR3aa: CASSLGQVSNQPQHF
CDR3nt: TGTGCCAGCAGTTTGGGGCAGGTGAGCAATCAGCCCCAGCATTTT

v_gene: TRBV7-2
abundance: .
d_gene: .
len: 17
j_gene: TRBJ2-2
CDR3aa: CASSSPLMVGDTGELFF
CDR3nt: TGTGCCAGCAGCTCCCCCCTCATGGTTGGGGACACCGGGGAGCTGTTTTTT

v_gene: TRBV13
abundance: .
d_gene: .
len: 13
j_gene: TRBJ2-1
CDR3aa: CASSPHTRREQFF
CDR3nt: TGTGCCAGCAGCCCTCACACTAGACGCGAGCAGTTCTTC

v_gene: TRBV9
abundance: .
d_gene: .
len: 18
j_gene: TRBJ2-1
CDR3aa: CASSVGVYIRSSYNEQFF
CDR3nt: TGTGCCAGCAGCGTAGGCGTATACATACGAAGCTCCTACAATGAGCAGTTCTTC

v_gene: TRBV11-2
abundance: .
d_gene: .
len: 12
j_gene: TRBJ2-7
CDR3aa: CASSFSAVEQYF
CDR3nt: TGTGCCAGCAGCTTCTCGGCAGTTGAGCAGTACTTC

v_gene: TRBV4-1
abundance: .
d_gene: .
len: 14
j_gene: TRBJ2-7
CDR3aa: CASSLNSGPYEQYF
CDR3nt: TGCGCCAGCAGCTTAAATTCGGGCCCCTACGAGCAGTACTTC

v_gene: TRBV7-9
abundance: .
d_gene: .
len: 15
j_gene: TRBJ2-3
CDR3aa: CASSLSGTRTDTQYF
CDR3nt: TGTGCCAGCAGCCTTAGCGGCACCCGCACAGATACGCAGTATTTT

v_gene: TRBV28
abundance: .
d_gene: .
len: 14
j_gene: TRBJ1-1
CDR3aa: CASSFSISGAEAFF
CDR3nt: TGTGCCAGCAGTTTCTCTATTTCAGGGGCTGAAGCTTTCTTT

v_gene: TRBV7-9
abundance: .
d_gene: .
len: 18
j_gene: TRBJ1-3
CDR3aa: CASSSGMVSRASGNTIYF
CDR3nt: TGTGCCAGCAGCTCGGGTATGGTATCTAGGGCCTCTGGAAACACCATATATTTT

v_gene: TRBV15
abundance: .
d_gene: TRBD1
len: 16
j_gene: TRBJ1-1
CDR3aa: CATSTLRGQGNTEAFF
CDR3nt: TGTGCCACCAGCACTTTAAGAGGACAGGGGAACACTGAAGCTTTCTTT

v_gene: TRBV19
abundance: .
d_gene: TRBD2
len: 17
j_gene: TRBJ2-3
CDR3aa: CASSISPGGPTTDTQYF
CDR3nt: TGTGCCAGTAGTATCTCCCCGGGAGGCCCCACCACAGATACGCAGTATTTT

v_gene: TRBV28
abundance: .
d_gene: .
len: 14
j_gene: TRBJ2-2
CDR3aa: CASSLLEPTGELFF
CDR3nt: TGTGCCAGCAGTTTACTCGAGCCCACCGGGGAGCTGTTTTTT

v_gene: TRBV2
abundance: .
d_gene: TRBD2
len: 19
j_gene: TRBJ2-1
CDR3aa: CASSEHSTLIMREGNEQFF
CDR3nt: TGTGCCAGCAGTGAACACAGTACCCTAATTATGCGGGAGGGCAATGAGCAGTTCTTC

v_gene: TRBV9
abundance: .
d_gene: .
len: 15
j_gene: TRBJ1-3
CDR3aa: CASSASRSSGNTIYF
CDR3nt: TGTGCCAGCAGCGCCTCCAGAAGCTCTGGAAACACCATATATTTT

v_gene: TRBV27
abundance: .
d_gene: TRBD2
len: 16
j_gene: TRBJ2-1
CDR3aa: CASSFTSGRAYNEQFF
CDR3nt: TGTGCCAGCAGTTTTACTAGCGGGAGGGCTTACAATGAGCAGTTCTTC

v_gene: TRBV6-1
abundance: .
d_gene: .
len: 12
j_gene: TRBJ2-7
CDR3aa: CASVAQGYEQYF
CDR3nt: TGTGCCAGCGTGGCGCAGGGGTACGAGCAGTACTTC

v_gene: TRBV28
abundance: .
d_gene: .
len: 12
j_gene: TRBJ2-1
CDR3aa: CASSFDYNEQFF
CDR3nt: TGTGCCAGCAGTTTCGACTACAATGAGCAGTTCTTC

v_gene: TRBV28
abundance: .
d_gene: .
len: 14
j_gene: TRBJ2-7
CDR3aa: CASSYLQSSYEQYF
CDR3nt: TGTGCCAGCAGCTATCTCCAGAGCTCCTACGAGCAGTACTTC

v_gene: TRBV27
abundance: .
d_gene: .
len: 16
j_gene: TRBJ2-1
CDR3aa: CASSLSSGETYNEQFF
CDR3nt: TGTGCCAGCAGTTTATCGTCCGGGGAGACCTACAATGAGCAGTTCTTC

v_gene: TRBV7-6
abundance: .
d_gene: TRBD1
len: 16
j_gene: TRBJ2-1
CDR3aa: CASSLAWTGAHNEQFF
CDR3nt: TGTGCCAGCAGCTTAGCATGGACAGGGGCTCACAATGAGCAGTTCTTC

v_gene: TRBV28
abundance: .
d_gene: .
len: 16
j_gene: TRBJ2-3
CDR3aa: CASSTSGSSSTDTQYF
CDR3nt: TGTGCCAGCAGTACCTCGGGGAGTTCGAGCACAGATACGCAGTATTTT

v_gene: TRBV30
abundance: .
d_gene: TRBD2
len: 16
j_gene: TRBJ2-1
CDR3aa: CAWTLVGLAEYNEQFF
CDR3nt: TGTGCCTGGACCCTCGTGGGGCTAGCGGAATACAATGAGCAGTTCTTC

v_gene: TRBV2
abundance: .
d_gene: .
len: 12
j_gene: TRBJ2-3
CDR3aa: CASSGNTDTQYF
CDR3nt: TGTGCCAGTAGCGGAAACACAGATACGCAGTATTTT

v_gene: TRBV29-1
abundance: .
d_gene: .
len: 13
j_gene: TRBJ1-1
CDR3aa: CSVVLTGSTEAFF
CDR3nt: TGCAGCGTTGTATTAACAGGTAGCACTGAAGCTTTCTTT

v_gene: TRBV2
abundance: .
d_gene: .
len: 14
j_gene: TRBJ2-7
CDR3aa: CASSEGQAFYEQYF
CDR3nt: TGTGCCAGCAGTGAAGGACAGGCGTTTTACGAGCAGTACTTC

v_gene: TRBV28
abundance: once
d_gene: .
len: 15
j_gene: TRBJ2-7
CDR3aa: CASSLLGGISYEQYF
CDR3nt: TGTGCCAGCAGTTTACTCGGCGGCATCTCCTACGAGCAGTACTTC

v_gene: TRBV11-2
abundance: .
d_gene: .
len: 15
j_gene: TRBJ2-1
CDR3aa: CASSLEPGSYNEQFF
CDR3nt: TGTGCCAGCAGCTTAGAACCAGGCTCCTACAATGAGCAGTTCTTC

v_gene: TRBV5-4
abundance: .
d_gene: .
len: 15
j_gene: TRBJ2-4
CDR3aa: CASSLSFWAKNIQYF
CDR3nt: TGTGCCAGCAGCTTGTCTTTTTGGGCCAAAAACATTCAGTACTTC

v_gene: TRBV27
abundance: .
d_gene: .
len: 15
j_gene: TRBJ2-1
CDR3aa: CASSFGGGAYDEQFF
CDR3nt: TGTGCCAGCAGTTTTGGGGGGGGCGCGTACGATGAGCAGTTCTTC